This entry concerns a single T cell receptor (beta chain). As yet, its antigen is unknown. This entry is derived from a study of shared clonotypes between healthy human individuals. Study-wide results and caveats: A reduction in generation probabilities was seen for non-shared clonotypes relative to those shared by all four donors. Sorted-subset sequencing, rarefaction showed, was incomplete despite large depth.

V dropped 0 bases and J dropped 6; count of bases not matched to a gene: 5. This CDR3 comprises 16 residues. Looked up from germline, CDR1 is SGDLS and CDR2 is YYNGEE. Study processing details: ImmunoSEQ output lacked quality scores and full-length reads, limiting matched filtering. TCRdb's table, derived via immunoSEQ multiplex PCR, lists solely in-frame clones and lacks some. That table is the source of V, J and clone size, and D and trimming were worked out from the DNA. Of more than 2 million clones listed, under 97% are singletons. The source is a man aged 18 to 30 in good health. The sequenced material came from naive CD4+ T cells sorted from blood. Sample subset: CD45RA+ positively selected. V and J are TRBV9 and TRBJ2-2, with 10 positions matching TRBD2. DNA of the CDR3: TGTGCCAGCAGCGTAGTGCCAGCGGGAGGGCCCGGGGAGCTGTTTTTT. It translates to CASSVVPAGGPGELFF.